Sequencing of this T cell receptor beta chain was carried out in a study of blood T cell repertoires in COVID-19. Study context: There were acute and convalescent COVID-19 samples, and they came from the United States, Italy and Spain. T cells, B-cell-depleted T cells, or PBMCs provided the cDNA or gDNA that served as material.

In the original workflow: Amplification of reference gene primers provided the estimated nucleated cell counts. Data came from immunoSEQ multiplex PCR; TCRdb stores just in-frame clones and leaves some out. The D gene and trimming were derived from the DNA, and the V and J assignments and clone size from that table. The table lists 75,000 to 80,000 clones, more than 80% of them singletons. This clonotype was obtained from a woman aged 60-75 years with acute or convalescent COVID-19. What was sequenced was peripheral blood.

In DNA form, the CDR3 reads TGTGCCTTAGGACAGCCCGGGGGCTACACCTTC. Translating gives CALGQPGGYTF. The chain joins TRBV28 to TRBJ1-2; a possible D gene is TRBD1 (6 bases). There are 11 residues in the CDR3. From germline, CDR1 is MDHEN and CDR2 SYDVKM. V gave up 11 bases and J gave up 8 bases, with 15 bases separating them.